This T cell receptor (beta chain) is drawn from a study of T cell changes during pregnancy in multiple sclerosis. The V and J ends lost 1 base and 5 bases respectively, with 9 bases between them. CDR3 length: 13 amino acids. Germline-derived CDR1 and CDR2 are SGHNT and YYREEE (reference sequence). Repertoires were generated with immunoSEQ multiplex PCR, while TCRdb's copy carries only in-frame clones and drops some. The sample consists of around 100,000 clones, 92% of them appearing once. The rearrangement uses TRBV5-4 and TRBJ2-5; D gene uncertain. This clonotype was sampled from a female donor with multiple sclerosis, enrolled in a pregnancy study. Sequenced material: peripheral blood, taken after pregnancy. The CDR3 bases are TGTGCCAGCAGCTTGTACCCCGGGGAGACCCAGTACTTC. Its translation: CASSLYPGETQYF.